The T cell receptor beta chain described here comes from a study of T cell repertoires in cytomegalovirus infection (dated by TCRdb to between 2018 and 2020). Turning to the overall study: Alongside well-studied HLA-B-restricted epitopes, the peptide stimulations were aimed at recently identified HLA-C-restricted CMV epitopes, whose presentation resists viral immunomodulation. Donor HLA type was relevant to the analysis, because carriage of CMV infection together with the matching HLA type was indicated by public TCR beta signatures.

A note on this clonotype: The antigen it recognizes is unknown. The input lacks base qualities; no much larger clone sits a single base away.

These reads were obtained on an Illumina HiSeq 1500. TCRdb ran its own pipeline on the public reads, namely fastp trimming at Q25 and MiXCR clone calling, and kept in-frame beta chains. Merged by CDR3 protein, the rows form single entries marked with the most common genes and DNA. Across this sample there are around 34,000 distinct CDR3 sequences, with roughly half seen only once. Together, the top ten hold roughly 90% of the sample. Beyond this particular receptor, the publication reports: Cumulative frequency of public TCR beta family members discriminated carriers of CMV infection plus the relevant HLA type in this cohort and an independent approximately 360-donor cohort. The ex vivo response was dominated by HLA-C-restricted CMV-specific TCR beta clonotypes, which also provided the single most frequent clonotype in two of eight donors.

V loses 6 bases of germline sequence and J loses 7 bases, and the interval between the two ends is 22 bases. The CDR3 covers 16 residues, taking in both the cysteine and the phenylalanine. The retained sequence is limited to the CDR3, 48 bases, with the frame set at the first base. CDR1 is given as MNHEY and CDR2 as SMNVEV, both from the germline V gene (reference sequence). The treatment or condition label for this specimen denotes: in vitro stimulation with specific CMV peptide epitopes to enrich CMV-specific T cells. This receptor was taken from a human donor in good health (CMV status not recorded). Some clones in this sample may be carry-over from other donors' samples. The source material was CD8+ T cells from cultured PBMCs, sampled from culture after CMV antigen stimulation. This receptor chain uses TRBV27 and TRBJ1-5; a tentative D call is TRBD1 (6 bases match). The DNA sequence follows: TGTGCCAGCAGCTCTTTAGGCAGGGGAAAAAGGCAGCCCCAGCATTTT. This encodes CASSSLGRGKRQPQHF.